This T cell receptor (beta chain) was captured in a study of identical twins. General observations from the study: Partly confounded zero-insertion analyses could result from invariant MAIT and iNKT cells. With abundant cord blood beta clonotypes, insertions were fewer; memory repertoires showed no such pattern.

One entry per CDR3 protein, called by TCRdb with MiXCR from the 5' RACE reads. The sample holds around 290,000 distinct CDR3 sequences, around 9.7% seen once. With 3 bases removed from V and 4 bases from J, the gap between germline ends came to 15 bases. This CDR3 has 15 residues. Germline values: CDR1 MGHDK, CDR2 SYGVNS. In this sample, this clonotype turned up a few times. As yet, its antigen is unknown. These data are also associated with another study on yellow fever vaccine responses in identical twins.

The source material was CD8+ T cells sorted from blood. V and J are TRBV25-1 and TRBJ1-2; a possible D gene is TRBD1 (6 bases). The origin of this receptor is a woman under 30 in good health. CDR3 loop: CASSDNGGAAYGYTF. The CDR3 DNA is TGTGCCAGCAGTGACAATGGGGGGGCGGCCTATGGCTACACCTTC.